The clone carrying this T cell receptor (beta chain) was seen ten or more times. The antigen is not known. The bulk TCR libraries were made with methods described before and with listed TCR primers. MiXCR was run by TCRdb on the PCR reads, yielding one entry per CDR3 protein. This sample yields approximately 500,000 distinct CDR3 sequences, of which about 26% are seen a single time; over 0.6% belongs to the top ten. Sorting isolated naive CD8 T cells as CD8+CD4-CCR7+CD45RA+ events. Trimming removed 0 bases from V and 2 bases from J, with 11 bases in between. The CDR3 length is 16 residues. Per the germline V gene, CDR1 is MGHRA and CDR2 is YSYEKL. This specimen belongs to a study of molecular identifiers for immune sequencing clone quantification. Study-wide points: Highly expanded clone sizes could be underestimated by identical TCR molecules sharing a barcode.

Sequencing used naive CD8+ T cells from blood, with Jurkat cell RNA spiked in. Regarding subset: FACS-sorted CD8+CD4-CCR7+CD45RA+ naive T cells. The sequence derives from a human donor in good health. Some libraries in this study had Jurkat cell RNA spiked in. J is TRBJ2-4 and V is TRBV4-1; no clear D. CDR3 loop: CASSQEPSAPKNIQYF. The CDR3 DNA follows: TGCGCCAGCAGCCAAGAGCCTTCAGCGCCCAAAAACATTCAGTACTTC.